One and the same sample provided the 14 T cell receptor beta chains below, sequenced in a study of metastatic and nonmetastatic thyroid tumors. TCRdb reanalyzed the PCR reads with MiXCR. The data hold 21,000 or so clones, with roughly a fifth observed a single time. Each patient went into thyroid surgery without having received any treatment. The sequenced sample consisted of blood. Receptor source: a female donor with papillary thyroid cancer or a benign thyroid nodule (not recorded which). Some clones in this sample may be carry-over from other donors' samples.

At least ten counts were recorded for this clone. The chain carries TRBV7-9 and TRBJ1-6; D might be TRBD1 (5 bases). The CDR3 length is 13 residues. Looked up from germline, CDR1 is SEHNR and CDR2 is FQNEAQ (reference sequence). The ends were cut back, 7 bases at V and 7 bases at J, with 11 bases in the middle. In DNA, the CDR3 is TGTGCCAGCATCACGGGGCAAAATTCACCCCTCCACTTT. It codes for CASITGQNSPLHF. The entire variable domain, with the rest obtained from reference TRBV7-9 and TRBJ1-6, is as follows: DTGVSQNPRHKITKRGQNVTFRCDPISEHNRLYWYRQTLGQGPEFLTYFQNEAQLEKSRLLSDRFSAERPKGSFSTLEIQRTEQGDSAMYLCASITGQNSPLHFGNGTRLTVT.

There are many counts of this clone. CDR3 residues: CASSERGSRFEGYTF. The CDR3 DNA reads as TGTGCCAGCAGTGAACGCGGCAGCCGGTTCGAAGGCTACACCTTC. The rearrangement joins TRBV2 to TRBJ1-2; D is undetermined. Looked up from germline, CDR1 is SNHLY and CDR2 is FYNNEI. Deletions cut 2 bases from V and 8 bases from J, with 18 bases between. This CDR3 is built from 15 residues.

By proportion, this clone is medium-sized. The chain links TRBV28 to TRBJ2-2; a weak D match, TRBD2 (5 bases). CDR3 length: 16 amino acids. Germline-derived CDR1 and CDR2 are MDHEN and SYDVKM. The germline V and J ends were trimmed by 6 bases and 3 bases, with 17 bases remaining between them. CDR3 sequence: CASSREDGPDTGELFF. The CDR3 bases are TGTGCCAGCAGCCGGGAAGACGGGCCAGACACCGGGGAGCTGTTTTTT.

At least ten counts were recorded for this clone. CDR3 nucleotides: TGTGCCAGCAGCGAGGGACTAGCGGGCACAGATACGCAGTATTTT. Protein: CASSEGLAGTDTQYF. V is TRBV7-3 and J is TRBJ2-3, with 11 bases that match TRBD2. Trimming cost V 5 bases and J 1 base; bases outside gene matches: 2. The CDR3 covers 15 residues. The germline gives CDR1 SGHTA, CDR2 FQGTGA.

The J gene is TRBJ2-3, the V gene TRBV5-6, with D tentatively TRBD1 (6 bases). V was cut by 7 bases and J by 2 bases, with 23 bases left in between. The CDR3 has 17 amino acids. CDR1 and CDR2 from the germline V gene are SGHDT and YYEEEE. CDR3 protein: CASGSFTGTPITDTQYF. CDR3 sequence (DNA): TGTGCCAGCGGCTCGTTCACTGGGACACCCATCACAGATACGCAGTATTTT.

The chain has TRBV4-1 and TRBJ2-7; D unresolved. The germline CDR1 and CDR2 sequences are MGHRA and YSYEKL. Trimming cost V 1 base and J 5 bases, with 6 bases left between them. The CDR3 runs 12 residues. CDR3 region: CASSQAPHEQYF. The CDR3, as DNA: TGCGCCAGCAGCCAAGCACCTCACGAGCAGTACTTC.

This clone was counted at least ten times. The rearrangement links TRBV2 to TRBJ1-3, with D unresolved. The germline V and J ends were trimmed by 9 bases and 0 bases, with 9 bases remaining between them. CDR1 is SNHLY and CDR2 is FYNNEI in the germline V gene. This CDR3 comprises 13 residues. The chain's CDR3 is CARTRASGNTIYF. The CDR3 region has the DNA TGTGCCAGGACGAGGGCCTCTGGAAACACCATATATTTT.

This clone was recorded many times. The chain combines TRBV7-9 with TRBJ2-7, with TRBD1 as a possible D gene (5 bases). The germline V and J ends were trimmed by 3 bases and 7 bases, with 10 bases remaining between them. Germline assignment: CDR1 SEHNR and CDR2 FQNEAQ (reference sequence). The CDR3 runs 12 residues. The CDR3, as DNA: TGTGCCAGCAGCTTGACAGAAATAGAGCAGTACTTC. This sequence encodes CASSLTEIEQYF.

As to this clone: A clone one base away is much larger, so this may be a read error. The chain combines TRBV29-1 with TRBJ1-1; tentative D call: TRBD1 (6 bases). Looked up from germline, CDR1 is SQVTM and CDR2 is ANQGSEA. The CDR3 has 12 amino acids. CDR3 sequence reads: CIVAGAQTEAFF. DNA of the CDR3: TGCATCGTTGCAGGGGCACAAACTGAAGCTTTCTTT.

The rearrangement joins TRBV19 to TRBJ1-6, with 9 bases that match TRBD1. Germline V CDR1 and CDR2: LNHDA, SQIVND (reference sequence). CDR3 length equals 19 residues. The ends lost 4 bases at V and 0 bases at J; junction bases unmatched: 10. The CDR3 DNA is TGTGCCAGTAGTAGCAAAACAGGGGGCGCAGGCTCCTATAATTCACCCCTCCACTTT. It translates to CASSSKTGGAGSYNSPLHF.

This clone was observed at least ten times. The chain joins TRBV7-2 to TRBJ2-5; 8 bases line up with TRBD1. With V trimmed by 1 base and J by 4 bases, 5 bases remained unmatched. CDR3 length: 15 residues. Germline-derived CDR1 and CDR2 are SGHTA and FQGNSA. DNA of the CDR3: TGTGCCAGCAGCTTAGGGACAGGGTACGGAGAGACCCAGTACTTC. It yields the protein CASSLGTGYGETQYF. Variable domain in full (rest from reference TRBV7-2 and TRBJ2-5): GAGVSQSPSNKVTEKGKDVELRCDPISGHTALYWYRQSLGQGLEFLIYFQGNSAPDKSGLPSDRFSAERTGGSVSTLTIQRTQQEDSAVYLCASSLGTGYGETQYFGPGTRLLVL.

The rearrangement links TRBV27 to TRBJ1-1; 7 bases are a match to TRBD1. This CDR3 is 14 amino acids long. Germline loops: CDR1 MNHEY, CDR2 SMNVEV (reference sequence). The J segment lost 10 bases and the V segment lost 4 bases, leaving 12 bases of the junction unmatched. The CDR3 DNA sequence: TGTGCCAGCAGTTCAAACAGGGGTTTGCATGGAGCTTTCTTT. Amino acids: CASSSNRGLHGAFF.

This clone was seen ten or more times. The J gene is TRBJ2-2, the V gene TRBV2; TRBD2 aligns across 10 bases. Losses at the gene ends were 6 bases for V and 7 bases for J; bases not matched to a gene: 8. The CDR3 covers 15 residues. Germline CDR1 is SNHLY and CDR2 is FYNNEI. The CDR3 loop is CASSASGGAFGELFF. Written as DNA, the CDR3 is TGTGCCAGCAGCGCAAGCGGGGGGGCCTTCGGGGAGCTGTTTTTT.

CDR3 DNA sequence: TGCGCCAGCAGCCAAGGTATCCGGGTCGAAGAGACCCAGTACTTC. Translated: CASSQGIRVEETQYF. This chain uses TRBV4-3 with TRBJ2-5; D is unresolved. There are 15 residues in the CDR3. Germline V gives CDR1 LGHNA, CDR2 YSLEER. The V and J ends lost 1 base and 3 bases respectively, with 12 bases between them.